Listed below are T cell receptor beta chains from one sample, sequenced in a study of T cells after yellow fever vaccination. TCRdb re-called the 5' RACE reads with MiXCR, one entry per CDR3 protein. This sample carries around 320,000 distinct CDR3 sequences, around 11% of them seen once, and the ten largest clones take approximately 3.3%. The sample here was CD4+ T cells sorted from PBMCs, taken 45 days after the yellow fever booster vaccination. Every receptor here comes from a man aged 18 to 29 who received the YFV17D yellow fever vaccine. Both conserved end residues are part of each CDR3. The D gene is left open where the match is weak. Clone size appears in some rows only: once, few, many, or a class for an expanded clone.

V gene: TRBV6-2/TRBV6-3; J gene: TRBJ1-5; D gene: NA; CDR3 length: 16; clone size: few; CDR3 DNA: TGTGCCAGCAAATCTTCCAGGGTCGGGAACAATCAGCCCCAGCATTTT; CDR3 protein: CASKSSRVGNNQPQHF
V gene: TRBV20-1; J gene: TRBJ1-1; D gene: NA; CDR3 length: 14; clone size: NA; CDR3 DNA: TGCAGTGCTAGAGTAGTGGTAGGGGACACTGAAGCTTTCTTT; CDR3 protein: CSARVVVGDTEAFF
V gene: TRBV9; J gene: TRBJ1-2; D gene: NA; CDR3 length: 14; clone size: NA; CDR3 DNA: TGTGCCAGCAGCGTAGGTTCGGCTAACTATGGCTACACCTTC; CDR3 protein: CASSVGSANYGYTF
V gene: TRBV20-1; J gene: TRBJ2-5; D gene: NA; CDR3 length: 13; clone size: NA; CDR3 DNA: TGCAGTACGTCCTCAGGGACGCAAGAGACCCAGTACTTC; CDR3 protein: CSTSSGTQETQYF
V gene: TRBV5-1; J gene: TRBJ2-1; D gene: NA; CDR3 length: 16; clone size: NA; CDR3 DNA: TGCGCCAGCAGCTTGGAACTCGTGGACGGCTACAATGAGCAGTTCTTC; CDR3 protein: CASSLELVDGYNEQFF
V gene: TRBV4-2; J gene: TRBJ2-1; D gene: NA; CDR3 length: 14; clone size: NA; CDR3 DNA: TGTGCCAGCAGCCAGGACACTAGCTTTGATGAGCAGTTCTTC; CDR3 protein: CASSQDTSFDEQFF
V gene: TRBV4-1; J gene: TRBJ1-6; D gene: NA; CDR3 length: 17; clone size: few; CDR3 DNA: TGCGCCAGCAGCCAAGACCGGGACAAGGCGGATAATTCACCCCTCCACTTT; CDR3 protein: CASSQDRDKADNSPLHF
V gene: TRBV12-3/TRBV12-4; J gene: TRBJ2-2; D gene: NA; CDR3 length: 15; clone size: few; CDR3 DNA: TGTGCCAGCCACACGACAGGCCTCAACACCGGGGAGCTGTTTTTT; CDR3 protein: CASHTTGLNTGELFF
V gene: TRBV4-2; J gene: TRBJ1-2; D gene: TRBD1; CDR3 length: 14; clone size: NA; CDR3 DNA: TGTGCCAGCAGCCGCGGACAGGACTTCTATGGCTACACCTTC; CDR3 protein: CASSRGQDFYGYTF
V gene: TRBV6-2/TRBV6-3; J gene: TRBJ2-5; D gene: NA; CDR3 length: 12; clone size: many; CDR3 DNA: TGTGCCAGCAGCTTGGGACTGGCGACCCAGTACTTC; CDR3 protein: CASSLGLATQYF
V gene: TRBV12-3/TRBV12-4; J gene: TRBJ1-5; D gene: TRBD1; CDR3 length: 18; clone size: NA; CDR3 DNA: TGTGCCAGCAGTTTGACAGGGGTCCTACGCTATAGCAATCAGCCCCAGCATTTT; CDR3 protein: CASSLTGVLRYSNQPQHF
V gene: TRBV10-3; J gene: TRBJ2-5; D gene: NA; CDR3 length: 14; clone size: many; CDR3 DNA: TGTGCCATCAGTGACAGGGTGTACCAAGAGACCCAGTACTTC; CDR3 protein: CAISDRVYQETQYF
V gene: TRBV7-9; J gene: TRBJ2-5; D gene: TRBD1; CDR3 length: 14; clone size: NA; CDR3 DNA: TGTGCCAGCAGCCCGAGGGCCAGGGGGGAGACCCAGTACTTC; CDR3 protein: CASSPRARGETQYF
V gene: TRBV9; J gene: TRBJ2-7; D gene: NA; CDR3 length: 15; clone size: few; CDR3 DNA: TGTGCCAGCAGCGAAGGAACCGTTAAGGCATACGAGCAGTACTTC; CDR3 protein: CASSEGTVKAYEQYF
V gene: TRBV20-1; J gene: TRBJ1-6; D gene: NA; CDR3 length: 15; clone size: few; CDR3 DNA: TGCAGTGCTAGAAAACCCGGGACTTATAATTCACCCCTCCACTTT; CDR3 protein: CSARKPGTYNSPLHF
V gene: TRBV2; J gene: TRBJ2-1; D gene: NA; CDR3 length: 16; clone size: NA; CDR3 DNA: TGTGCCAGCAGGGCTAGGGTGATCGGCTCCTACAATGAGCAGTTCTTC; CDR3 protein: CASRARVIGSYNEQFF
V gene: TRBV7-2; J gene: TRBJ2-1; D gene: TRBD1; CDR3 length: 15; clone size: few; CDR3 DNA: TGTGCCAGCACCAAGGACAGGGGCAATGACAATGAGCAGTTCTTC; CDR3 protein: CASTKDRGNDNEQFF
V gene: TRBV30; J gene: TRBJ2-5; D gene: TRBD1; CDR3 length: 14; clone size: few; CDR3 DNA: TGTGCCTGGAGCCTGGGACAGCCTCAAGAGACCCAGTACTTC; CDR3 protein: CAWSLGQPQETQYF
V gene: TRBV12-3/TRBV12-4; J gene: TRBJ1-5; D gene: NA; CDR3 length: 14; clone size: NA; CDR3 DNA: TGTGCCAGCAGTTTAACCCCAAGCAATCAGCCCCAGCATTTT; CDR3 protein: CASSLTPSNQPQHF
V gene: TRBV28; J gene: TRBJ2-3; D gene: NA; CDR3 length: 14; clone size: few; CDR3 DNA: TGTGCCAGCAGTCGGGGCCGGGGCACAGATACGCAGTATTTT; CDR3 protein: CASSRGRGTDTQYF